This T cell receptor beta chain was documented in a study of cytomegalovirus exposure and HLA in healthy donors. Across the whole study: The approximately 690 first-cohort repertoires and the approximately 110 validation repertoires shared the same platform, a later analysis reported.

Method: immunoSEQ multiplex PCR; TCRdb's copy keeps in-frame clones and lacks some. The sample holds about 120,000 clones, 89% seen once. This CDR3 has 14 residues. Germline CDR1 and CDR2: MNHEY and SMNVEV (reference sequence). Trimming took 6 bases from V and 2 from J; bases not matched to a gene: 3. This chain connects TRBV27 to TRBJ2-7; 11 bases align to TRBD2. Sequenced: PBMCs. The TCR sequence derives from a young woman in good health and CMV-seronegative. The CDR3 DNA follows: TGTGCCAGCAGACAGACTAGCGGGGCCTACGAGCAGTACTTC. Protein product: CASRQTSGAYEQYF.